This T cell receptor (beta chain) was identified during a study of T cell repertoires in cytomegalovirus infection. For the study at large: HLA-B-restricted CMV epitopes that are well studied, plus recently identified HLA-C-restricted ones, were used by the study.

Remarks on this clonotype: The target antigen is unknown.

Each CDR3 protein is one row after TCRdb ran MiXCR on the reads. The sample contains under 300,000 distinct CDR3 sequences, less than 25% of which appear only once. General study results and limits: Adding up the frequency of public TCR beta families identified people who carried CMV plus the relevant HLA.

This specimen consisted of cultured PBMCs, obtained from culture after CMV antigen stimulation. The clonotype comes from a human donor in good health (CMV status not recorded). Some clones in this sample may be carry-over from other donors' samples.

The CDR3 reads CASSPEAAFQFF. In nucleotides, the CDR3 is TGCGCCAGCAGCCCAGAGGCAGCATTTCAGTTCTTC. J is TRBJ2-1 and V is TRBV5-1; no clear D gene. The CDR3 runs 12 residues. Trimming left V 4 bases short and J 13 bases short, with 15 bases between. Germline CDR1 SGHRS, CDR2 YFSETQ.